A selection of T cell receptor beta chains follows, all from one sample in a study of T-cell memory formation after mild COVID-19. TCRdb itself ran the 5' RACE reads through MiXCR, one entry per CDR3 protein. The sample lists about 390,000 distinct CDR3 sequences, approximately 16% occurring once. Material: PBMCs or a T cell subset sorted from them (not recorded which). The receptors derive from a man between 18 and 29 years old who had mild COVID-19 (a few samples of this study predate the infection). Cell type and time point are not known. Both conserved end residues are part of each CDR3. Fields, in order: V gene, D gene, clone size, CDR3 length, J gene, CDR3 protein, CDR3 DNA. D genes are given only for firm matches. Clone size is stated in some rows and not others, as once, few, many or a class when expanded.

v_call: TRBV6-5
d_call: TRBD1
clone_size: NA
cdr3_length: 14
j_call: TRBJ2-7
cdr3_aa: CAGILRQGGNEQYF
cdr3_nt: TGTGCCGGCATCCTGAGACAGGGGGGCAACGAGCAGTACTTC

v_call: TRBV28
d_call: NA
clone_size: few
cdr3_length: 13
j_call: TRBJ1-2
cdr3_aa: CASTSTDYYGYTF
cdr3_nt: TGTGCCAGCACCTCGACAGATTACTATGGCTACACCTTC

v_call: TRBV7-9
d_call: NA
clone_size: NA
cdr3_length: 14
j_call: TRBJ1-2
cdr3_aa: CASSLVASGAGYTF
cdr3_nt: TGTGCCAGCAGCTTAGTCGCCAGTGGGGCCGGCTACACCTTC

v_call: TRBV7-2
d_call: NA
clone_size: NA
cdr3_length: 13
j_call: TRBJ1-4
cdr3_aa: CASSLNEGEKLFF
cdr3_nt: TGTGCCAGCAGCTTAAATGAGGGGGAAAAACTGTTTTTT

v_call: TRBV7-6
d_call: NA
clone_size: many
cdr3_length: 14
j_call: TRBJ2-3
cdr3_aa: CASSLEAGTDTQYF
cdr3_nt: TGTGCCAGCAGCTTAGAAGCAGGGACAGATACGCAGTATTTT

v_call: TRBV15
d_call: TRBD1
clone_size: few
cdr3_length: 15
j_call: TRBJ2-5
cdr3_aa: CATSRDPGGRETQYF
cdr3_nt: TGTGCCACCAGCAGAGATCCAGGGGGACGAGAGACCCAGTACTTC

v_call: TRBV5-1
d_call: NA
clone_size: NA
cdr3_length: 13
j_call: TRBJ1-1
cdr3_aa: CASSPRSNTEAFF
cdr3_nt: TGCGCCAGCAGCCCCCGGTCCAACACTGAAGCTTTCTTT

v_call: TRBV5-6
d_call: NA
clone_size: few
cdr3_length: 12
j_call: TRBJ1-1
cdr3_aa: CASSLYVTEAFF
cdr3_nt: TGTGCCAGCAGCTTGTATGTGACTGAAGCTTTCTTT

v_call: TRBV5-5
d_call: NA
clone_size: NA
cdr3_length: 14
j_call: TRBJ1-5
cdr3_aa: CASRLTGGNQPQHF
cdr3_nt: TGTGCCAGCAGGCTCACGGGGGGCAATCAGCCCCAGCATTTT

v_call: TRBV20-1
d_call: NA
clone_size: few
cdr3_length: 13
j_call: TRBJ1-2
cdr3_aa: CSARGLNNYGYTF
cdr3_nt: TGCAGTGCTAGGGGCCTTAACAACTATGGCTACACCTTC

v_call: TRBV4-3
d_call: NA
clone_size: NA
cdr3_length: 17
j_call: TRBJ2-1
cdr3_aa: CASSQEEEVGYGNEQFF
cdr3_nt: TGCGCCAGCAGCCAAGAGGAGGAGGTGGGCTACGGCAATGAGCAGTTCTTC

v_call: TRBV6-4
d_call: NA
clone_size: many
cdr3_length: 13
j_call: TRBJ2-1
cdr3_aa: CASSEDTYNEQFF
cdr3_nt: TGTGCCAGCAGTGAGGACACCTACAATGAGCAGTTCTTC

v_call: TRBV24-1
d_call: NA
clone_size: few
cdr3_length: 16
j_call: TRBJ2-2
cdr3_aa: CATSDVSYLNTGELFF
cdr3_nt: TGTGCCACCAGTGACGTCTCTTATCTCAACACCGGGGAGCTGTTTTTT

v_call: TRBV20-1
d_call: NA
clone_size: NA
cdr3_length: 16
j_call: TRBJ2-6
cdr3_aa: CSASAQENVWANVLTF
cdr3_nt: TGCAGTGCTAGCGCACAGGAGAATGTCTGGGCCAACGTCCTGACTTTC

v_call: TRBV5-1
d_call: NA
clone_size: NA
cdr3_length: 15
j_call: TRBJ1-1
cdr3_aa: CASSLEAWGVWEAFF
cdr3_nt: TGCGCCAGCAGCTTGGAGGCTTGGGGCGTGTGGGAAGCTTTCTTT

v_call: TRBV12-3/TRBV12-4
d_call: NA
clone_size: NA
cdr3_length: 13
j_call: TRBJ1-2
cdr3_aa: CASSLLRGVGYTF
cdr3_nt: TGTGCCAGCAGTTTATTGCGGGGGGTTGGCTACACCTTC

v_call: TRBV7-2
d_call: NA
clone_size: few
cdr3_length: 16
j_call: TRBJ1-3
cdr3_aa: CASSLEGMSSGNTIYF
cdr3_nt: TGTGCCAGCAGCTTAGAGGGGATGAGCTCTGGAAACACCATATATTTT

v_call: TRBV19
d_call: NA
clone_size: NA
cdr3_length: 13
j_call: TRBJ2-1
cdr3_aa: CASSIRVFNEQFF
cdr3_nt: TGTGCCAGTAGTATTCGGGTTTTCAATGAGCAGTTCTTC

v_call: TRBV6-2/TRBV6-3
d_call: NA
clone_size: NA
cdr3_length: 16
j_call: TRBJ2-3
cdr3_aa: CASSSGPTSRTDTQYF
cdr3_nt: TGTGCCAGCAGTTCCGGACCAACCTCCCGCACAGATACGCAGTATTTT

v_call: TRBV29-1
d_call: TRBD1
clone_size: NA
cdr3_length: 12
j_call: TRBJ2-4
cdr3_aa: CSVAQGASIQYF
cdr3_nt: TGCAGCGTGGCCCAGGGGGCGAGCATTCAGTACTTC

v_call: TRBV10-3
d_call: NA
clone_size: few
cdr3_length: 13
j_call: TRBJ2-5
cdr3_aa: CAITGGLEETQYF
cdr3_nt: TGTGCCATCACGGGTGGGCTTGAAGAGACCCAGTACTTC

v_call: TRBV29-1
d_call: TRBD1
clone_size: few
cdr3_length: 15
j_call: TRBJ1-5
cdr3_aa: CSVETGQGADQPQHF
cdr3_nt: TGCAGCGTTGAGACCGGACAGGGAGCTGATCAGCCCCAGCATTTT

v_call: TRBV12-3/TRBV12-4
d_call: TRBD1
clone_size: NA
cdr3_length: 13
j_call: TRBJ1-2
cdr3_aa: CASGGQGDQGYTF
cdr3_nt: TGTGCCAGTGGGGGACAGGGGGATCAGGGCTACACCTTC

v_call: TRBV7-3
d_call: TRBD2
clone_size: NA
cdr3_length: 14
j_call: TRBJ2-1
cdr3_aa: CASSSRAGGSEQFF
cdr3_nt: TGTGCCAGCAGCTCAAGAGCGGGGGGGAGTGAGCAGTTCTTC

v_call: TRBV5-1
d_call: NA
clone_size: few
cdr3_length: 14
j_call: TRBJ1-1
cdr3_aa: CASSLQGPNTEAFF
cdr3_nt: TGCGCCAGCAGCTTGCAGGGACCGAACACTGAAGCTTTCTTT

v_call: TRBV7-2
d_call: NA
clone_size: few
cdr3_length: 13
j_call: TRBJ1-1
cdr3_aa: CASSTPWRTEAFF
cdr3_nt: TGTGCCAGCAGCACCCCCTGGCGGACTGAAGCTTTCTTT

v_call: TRBV6-5
d_call: NA
clone_size: NA
cdr3_length: 13
j_call: TRBJ2-5
cdr3_aa: CASTMAGQETQYF
cdr3_nt: TGTGCCAGCACAATGGCGGGGCAAGAGACCCAGTACTTC

v_call: TRBV4-3
d_call: NA
clone_size: NA
cdr3_length: 15
j_call: TRBJ1-1
cdr3_aa: CASSQERPTRTEAFF
cdr3_nt: TGCGCCAGCAGCCAAGAAAGGCCGACCCGCACTGAAGCTTTCTTT

v_call: TRBV6-5
d_call: NA
clone_size: NA
cdr3_length: 12
j_call: TRBJ2-3
cdr3_aa: CASSRKGYTQYF
cdr3_nt: TGTGCCAGCAGCCGCAAGGGTTATACGCAGTATTTT

v_call: TRBV20-1
d_call: TRBD2
clone_size: few
cdr3_length: 12
j_call: TRBJ2-5
cdr3_aa: CSARWGGETQYF
cdr3_nt: TGCAGTGCCCGCTGGGGGGGAGAGACCCAGTACTTC

v_call: TRBV28
d_call: TRBD1
clone_size: few
cdr3_length: 13
j_call: TRBJ2-2
cdr3_aa: CASSFQGAGELFF
cdr3_nt: TGTGCCAGCAGTTTCCAGGGGGCCGGGGAGCTGTTTTTT

v_call: TRBV6-6
d_call: NA
clone_size: NA
cdr3_length: 14
j_call: TRBJ2-5
cdr3_aa: CASSPLGGIGTQYF
cdr3_nt: TGTGCCAGCAGTCCCCTCGGGGGCATCGGGACCCAGTACTTC

v_call: TRBV20-1
d_call: NA
clone_size: few
cdr3_length: 14
j_call: TRBJ1-1
cdr3_aa: CSANPGQLNTEAFF
cdr3_nt: TGCAGTGCTAACCCCGGACAACTGAACACTGAAGCTTTCTTT

v_call: TRBV5-1
d_call: TRBD2
clone_size: few
cdr3_length: 18
j_call: TRBJ2-1
cdr3_aa: CASSPGTSGGRPYNEQFF
cdr3_nt: TGCGCCAGCAGCCCCGGGACTAGCGGGGGCAGGCCCTACAATGAGCAGTTCTTC

v_call: TRBV18
d_call: NA
clone_size: few
cdr3_length: 14
j_call: TRBJ2-3
cdr3_aa: CASYRPGATDTQYF
cdr3_nt: TGTGCCAGCTACCGTCCGGGGGCGACAGATACGCAGTATTTT

v_call: TRBV2
d_call: TRBD2
clone_size: once
cdr3_length: 16
j_call: TRBJ2-1
cdr3_aa: CASSGRTSHSYNEQFF
cdr3_nt: TGTGCCAGCAGCGGACGGACTAGCCACTCCTACAATGAGCAGTTCTTC

v_call: TRBV20-1
d_call: NA
clone_size: few
cdr3_length: 14
j_call: TRBJ1-6
cdr3_aa: CSARWGLYNSPLHF
cdr3_nt: TGCAGTGCTAGGTGGGGCCTCTATAATTCACCCCTCCACTTT

v_call: TRBV29-1
d_call: NA
clone_size: NA
cdr3_length: 14
j_call: TRBJ2-1
cdr3_aa: CSVDPGQAYNEQFF
cdr3_nt: TGCAGCGTTGACCCCGGGCAGGCCTACAATGAGCAGTTCTTC

v_call: TRBV4-1
d_call: NA
clone_size: few
cdr3_length: 23
j_call: TRBJ1-5
cdr3_aa: CASSQGLFRKGPSEDPRSQPQHF
cdr3_nt: TGCGCCAGCAGCCAAGGGTTATTCCGCAAGGGCCCTTCAGAGGACCCACGGAGTCAGCCCCAGCATTTT

v_call: TRBV12-3/TRBV12-4
d_call: NA
clone_size: NA
cdr3_length: 17
j_call: TRBJ1-5
cdr3_aa: CASSLWQGSYSNQPQHF
cdr3_nt: TGTGCCAGCAGTTTATGGCAGGGATCTTATAGCAATCAGCCCCAGCATTTT

v_call: TRBV6-5
d_call: NA
clone_size: once
cdr3_length: 14
j_call: TRBJ1-2
cdr3_aa: CASRPSGGNYGYTF
cdr3_nt: TGTGCCAGCAGACCTTCCGGGGGTAACTATGGCTACACCTTC

v_call: TRBV7-2
d_call: NA
clone_size: many
cdr3_length: 15
j_call: TRBJ2-3
cdr3_aa: CASSPDYLRTDTQYF
cdr3_nt: TGTGCCAGCAGCCCCGACTACCTACGCACAGATACGCAGTATTTT

v_call: TRBV4-3
d_call: TRBD2
clone_size: NA
cdr3_length: 16
j_call: TRBJ2-5
cdr3_aa: CASSQDRAGGGETQYF
cdr3_nt: TGCGCCAGCAGCCAAGATAGAGCGGGGGGAGGAGAGACCCAGTACTTC